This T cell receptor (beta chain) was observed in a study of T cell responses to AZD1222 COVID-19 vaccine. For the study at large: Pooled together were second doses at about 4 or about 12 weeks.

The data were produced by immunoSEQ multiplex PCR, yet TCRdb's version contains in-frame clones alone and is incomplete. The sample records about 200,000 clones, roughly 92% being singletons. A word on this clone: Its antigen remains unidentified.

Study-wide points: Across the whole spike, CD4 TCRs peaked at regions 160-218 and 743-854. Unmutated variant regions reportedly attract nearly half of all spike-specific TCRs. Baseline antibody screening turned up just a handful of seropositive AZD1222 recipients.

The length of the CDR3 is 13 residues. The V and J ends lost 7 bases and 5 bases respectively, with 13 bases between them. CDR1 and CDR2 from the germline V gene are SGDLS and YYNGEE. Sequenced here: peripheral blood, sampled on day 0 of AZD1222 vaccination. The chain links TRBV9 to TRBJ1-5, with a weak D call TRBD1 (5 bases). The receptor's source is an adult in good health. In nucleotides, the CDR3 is TGTGCCAGCTCCAGGTTGGGGGATCAGCCCCAGCATTTT. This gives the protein CASSRLGDQPQHF.